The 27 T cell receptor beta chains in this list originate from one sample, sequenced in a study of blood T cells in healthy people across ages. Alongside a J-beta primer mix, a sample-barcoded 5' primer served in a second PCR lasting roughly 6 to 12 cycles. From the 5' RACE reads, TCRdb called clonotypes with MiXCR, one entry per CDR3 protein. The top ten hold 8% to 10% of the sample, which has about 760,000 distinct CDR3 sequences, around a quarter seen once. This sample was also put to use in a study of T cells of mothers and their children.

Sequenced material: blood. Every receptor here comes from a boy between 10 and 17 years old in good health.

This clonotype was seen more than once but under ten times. The CDR3 DNA follows: TGTGCCAGCAGTAACAGGGAGAGGAGCACAGATACGCAGTATTTT. Amino acid sequence: CASSNRERSTDTQYF. V is TRBV11-1 and J is TRBJ2-3; D is perhaps TRBD1 (6 bases). Per the germline V gene, CDR1 is SGHAT and CDR2 is FQDESV (reference sequence). This CDR3 is 15 amino acids long. Trimming removed 6 bases at V and 0 bases at J, with 13 bases between.

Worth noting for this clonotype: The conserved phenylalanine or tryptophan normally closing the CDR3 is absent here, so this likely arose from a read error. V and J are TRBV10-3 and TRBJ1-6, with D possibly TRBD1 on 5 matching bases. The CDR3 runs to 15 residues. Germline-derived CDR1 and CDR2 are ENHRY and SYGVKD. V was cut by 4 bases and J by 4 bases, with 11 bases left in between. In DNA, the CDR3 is TGTGCCATCAGTGCCAGGGACCAGTATAATTCACCCCTCCACTCT. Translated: CAISARDQYNSPLHS.

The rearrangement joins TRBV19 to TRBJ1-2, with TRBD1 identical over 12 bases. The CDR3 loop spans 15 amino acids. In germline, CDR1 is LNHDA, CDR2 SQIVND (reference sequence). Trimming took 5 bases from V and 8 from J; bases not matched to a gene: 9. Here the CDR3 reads CASSPGTGGAWGYTF. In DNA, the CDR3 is TGTGCCAGTAGTCCCGGGACAGGGGGCGCTTGGGGCTACACCTTC.

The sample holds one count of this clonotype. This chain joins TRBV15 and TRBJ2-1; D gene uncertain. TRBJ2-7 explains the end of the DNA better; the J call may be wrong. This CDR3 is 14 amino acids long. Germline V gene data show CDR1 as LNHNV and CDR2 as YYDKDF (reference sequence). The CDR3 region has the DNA TGTGCCACCAGCAACCCCCTCCAGGATTACGAGCAGTACTTC. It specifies CATSNPLQDYEQYF.

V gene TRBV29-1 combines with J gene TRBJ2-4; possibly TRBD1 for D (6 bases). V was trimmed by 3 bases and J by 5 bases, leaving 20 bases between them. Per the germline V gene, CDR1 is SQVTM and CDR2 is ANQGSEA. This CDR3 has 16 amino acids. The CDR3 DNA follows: TGCAGCGTTGATGCTCGGACAGCCGAAGGGGAAAACATTCAGTACTTC. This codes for CSVDARTAEGENIQYF.

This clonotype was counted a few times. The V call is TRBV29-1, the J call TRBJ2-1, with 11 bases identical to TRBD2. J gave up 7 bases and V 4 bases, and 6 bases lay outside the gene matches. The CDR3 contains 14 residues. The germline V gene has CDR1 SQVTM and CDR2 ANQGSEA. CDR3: CSVVNLAGGNEQFF. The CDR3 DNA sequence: TGCAGCGTTGTGAATCTAGCGGGAGGTAATGAGCAGTTCTTC.

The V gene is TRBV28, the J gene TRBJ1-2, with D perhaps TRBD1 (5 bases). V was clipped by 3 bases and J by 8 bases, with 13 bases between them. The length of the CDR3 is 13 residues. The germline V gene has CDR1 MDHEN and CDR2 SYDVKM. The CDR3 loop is CASSFYRLGGYTF. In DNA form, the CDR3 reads TGTGCCAGCAGTTTTTACAGGCTGGGGGGCTACACCTTC.

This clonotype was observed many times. The CDR3 region has the DNA TGTGCCAGCAGCGGAACTAGCGGCTACAATGAGCAGTTCTTC. Translation gives CASSGTSGYNEQFF. The chain uses TRBV7-2 and TRBJ2-1; 8 positions agree with TRBD2. Trimming cost V 5 bases and J 3 bases; bases outside gene matches: 3. This CDR3 spans 14 amino acids. The V gene's germline CDR1 is SGHTA and CDR2 FQGNSA.

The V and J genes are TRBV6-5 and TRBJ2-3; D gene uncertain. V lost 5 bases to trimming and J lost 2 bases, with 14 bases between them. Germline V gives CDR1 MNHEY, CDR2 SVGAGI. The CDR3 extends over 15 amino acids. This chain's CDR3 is CASSLRAVLTDTQYF. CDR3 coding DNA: TGTGCCAGCAGTCTAAGGGCAGTCCTCACAGATACGCAGTATTTT.

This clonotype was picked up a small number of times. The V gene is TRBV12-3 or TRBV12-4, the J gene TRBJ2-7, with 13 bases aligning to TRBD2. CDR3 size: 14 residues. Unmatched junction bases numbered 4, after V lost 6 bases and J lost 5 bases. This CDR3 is CASSGLAGAHEQYF. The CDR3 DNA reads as TGTGCCAGCAGCGGACTAGCGGGAGCTCACGAGCAGTACTTC.

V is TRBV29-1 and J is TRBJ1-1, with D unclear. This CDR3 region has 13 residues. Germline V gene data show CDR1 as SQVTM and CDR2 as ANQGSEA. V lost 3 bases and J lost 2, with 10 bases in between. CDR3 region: CSVEVGDNTEAFF. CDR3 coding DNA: TGCAGCGTTGAGGTTGGGGATAACACTGAAGCTTTCTTT. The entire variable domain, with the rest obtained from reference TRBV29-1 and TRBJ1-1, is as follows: SAVISQKPSRDICQRGTSLTIQCQVDSQVTMMFWYRQQPGQSLTLIATANQGSEATYESGFVIDKFPISRPNLTFSTLTVSNMSPEDSSIYLCSVEVGDNTEAFFGQGTRLTVV.

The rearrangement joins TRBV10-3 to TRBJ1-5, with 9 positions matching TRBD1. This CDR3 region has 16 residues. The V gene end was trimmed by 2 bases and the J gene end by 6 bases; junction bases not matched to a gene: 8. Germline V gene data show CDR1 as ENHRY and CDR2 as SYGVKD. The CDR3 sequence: CAISEAGQGEGQPQHF. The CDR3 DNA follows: TGTGCCATCAGTGAGGCGGGACAGGGAGAAGGTCAGCCCCAGCATTTT.

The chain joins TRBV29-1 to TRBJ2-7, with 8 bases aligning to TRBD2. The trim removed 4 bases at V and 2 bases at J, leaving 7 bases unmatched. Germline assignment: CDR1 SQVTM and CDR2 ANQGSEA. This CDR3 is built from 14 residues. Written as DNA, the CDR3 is TGCAGCGTTGCACCCGGACTAGCAGCCTACGAGCAGTACTTC. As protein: CSVAPGLAAYEQYF.

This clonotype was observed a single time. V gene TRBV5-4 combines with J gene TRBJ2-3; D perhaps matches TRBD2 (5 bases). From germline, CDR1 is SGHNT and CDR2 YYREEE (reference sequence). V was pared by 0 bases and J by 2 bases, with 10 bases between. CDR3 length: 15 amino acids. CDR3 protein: CASSLVLALTDTQYF. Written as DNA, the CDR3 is TGTGCCAGCAGCTTGGTTTTAGCGCTCACAGATACGCAGTATTTT. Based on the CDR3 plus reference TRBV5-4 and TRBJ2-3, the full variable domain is ETGVTQSPTHLIKTRGQQVTLRCSSQSGHNTVSWYQQALGQGPQFIFQYYREEENGRGNFPPRFSGLQFPNYSSELNVNALELDDSALYLCASSLVLALTDTQYFGPGTRLTVL.

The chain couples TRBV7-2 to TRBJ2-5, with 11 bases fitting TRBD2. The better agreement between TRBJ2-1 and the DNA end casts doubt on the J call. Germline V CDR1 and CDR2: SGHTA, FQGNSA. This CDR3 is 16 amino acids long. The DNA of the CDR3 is TGTGCCAGCACCGCACTACTAGCGGGAGTTTCACATGAGCAGTTCTTC. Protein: CASTALLAGVSHEQFF.

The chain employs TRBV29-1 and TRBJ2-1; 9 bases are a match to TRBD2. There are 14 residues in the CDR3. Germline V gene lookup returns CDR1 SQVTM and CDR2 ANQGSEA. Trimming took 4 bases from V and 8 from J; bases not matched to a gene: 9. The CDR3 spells CSVVLAGVGHEQFF. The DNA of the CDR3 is TGCAGCGTTGTGTTAGCGGGAGTTGGCCATGAGCAGTTCTTC.

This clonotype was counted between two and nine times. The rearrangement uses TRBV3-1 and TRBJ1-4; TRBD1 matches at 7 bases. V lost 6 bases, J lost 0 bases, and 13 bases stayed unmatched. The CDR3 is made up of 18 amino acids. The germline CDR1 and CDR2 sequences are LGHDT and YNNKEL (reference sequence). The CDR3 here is CASSRNRDRFATNEKLFF. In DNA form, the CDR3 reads TGTGCCAGCAGTCGGAACCGGGACAGATTTGCAACTAATGAAAAACTGTTTTTT.

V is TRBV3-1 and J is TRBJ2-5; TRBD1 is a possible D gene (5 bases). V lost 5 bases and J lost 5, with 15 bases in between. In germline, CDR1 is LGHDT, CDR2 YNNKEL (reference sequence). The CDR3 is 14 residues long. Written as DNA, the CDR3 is TGTGCCAGCAGCGGCAACAGGCCCGGGGAGACCCAGTACTTC. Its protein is CASSGNRPGETQYF.

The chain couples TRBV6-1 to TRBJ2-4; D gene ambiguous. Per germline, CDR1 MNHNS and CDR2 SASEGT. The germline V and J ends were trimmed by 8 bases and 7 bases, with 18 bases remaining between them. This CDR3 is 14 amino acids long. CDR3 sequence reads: CASDSTSIPNIQYF. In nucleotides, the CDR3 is TGTGCCAGCGACTCCACGTCGATTCCGAACATTCAGTACTTC.

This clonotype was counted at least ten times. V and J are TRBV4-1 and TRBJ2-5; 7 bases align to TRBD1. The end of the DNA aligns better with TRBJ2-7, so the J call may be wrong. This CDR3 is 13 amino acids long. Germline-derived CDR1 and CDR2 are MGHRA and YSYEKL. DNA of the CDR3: TGCGCCAGCAGCCGGGACAGCACCTACGAGCAGTACTTC. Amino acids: CASSRDSTYEQYF.

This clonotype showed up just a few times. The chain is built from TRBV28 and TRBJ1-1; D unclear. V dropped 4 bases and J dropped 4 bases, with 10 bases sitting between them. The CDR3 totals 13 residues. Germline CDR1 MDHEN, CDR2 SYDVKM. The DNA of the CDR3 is TGTGCCAGCAGTTCCGGAGGGAGCACTGAAGCTTTCTTT. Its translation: CASSSGGSTEAFF.

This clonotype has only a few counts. CDR3 loop: CATGALGDEQFF. In DNA, the CDR3 is TGTGCCACGGGTGCACTCGGGGATGAGCAGTTCTTC. The chain combines TRBV3-1 with TRBJ2-1, with D perhaps matching TRBD2 (5 bases). Trimming shortened V by 10 bases and J by 8 bases, and 15 bases separated the two germline ends. The CDR3 contains 12 residues. Per the germline V gene, CDR1 is LGHDT and CDR2 is YNNKEL (reference sequence).

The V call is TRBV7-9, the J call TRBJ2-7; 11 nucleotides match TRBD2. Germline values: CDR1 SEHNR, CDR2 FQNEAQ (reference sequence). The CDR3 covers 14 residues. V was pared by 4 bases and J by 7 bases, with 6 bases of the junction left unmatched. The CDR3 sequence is CASSSTSGIGEQYF. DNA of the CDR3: TGTGCCAGCAGCTCGACTAGCGGGATAGGGGAGCAGTACTTC. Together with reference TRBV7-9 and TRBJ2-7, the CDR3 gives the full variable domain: DTGVSQNPRHKITKRGQNVTFRCDPISEHNRLYWYRQTLGQGPEFLTYFQNEAQLEKSRLLSDRFSAERPKGSFSTLEIQRTEQGDSAMYLCASSSTSGIGEQYFGPGTRLTVT.

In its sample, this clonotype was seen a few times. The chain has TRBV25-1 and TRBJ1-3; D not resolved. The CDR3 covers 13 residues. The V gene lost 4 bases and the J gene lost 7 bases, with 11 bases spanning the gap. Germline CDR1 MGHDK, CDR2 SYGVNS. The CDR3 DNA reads TGTGCCAGCAGTGGAAGGGCTCGGAACACCATATATTTT. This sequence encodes CASSGRARNTIYF.

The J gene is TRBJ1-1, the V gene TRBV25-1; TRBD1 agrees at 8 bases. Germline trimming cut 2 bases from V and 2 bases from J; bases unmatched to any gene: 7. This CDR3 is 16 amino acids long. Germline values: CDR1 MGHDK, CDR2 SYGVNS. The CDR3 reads CASSELEGTGNTEAFF. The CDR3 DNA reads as TGTGCCAGCAGTGAACTGGAGGGGACAGGAAACACTGAAGCTTTCTTT.

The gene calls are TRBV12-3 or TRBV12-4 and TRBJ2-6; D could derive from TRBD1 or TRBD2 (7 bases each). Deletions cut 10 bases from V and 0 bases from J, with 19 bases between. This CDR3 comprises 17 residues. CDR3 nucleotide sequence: TGTGCCACAAAGGGGGGGACAGTCACCTCTGGGGCCAACGTCCTGACTTTC. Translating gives CATKGGTVTSGANVLTF.

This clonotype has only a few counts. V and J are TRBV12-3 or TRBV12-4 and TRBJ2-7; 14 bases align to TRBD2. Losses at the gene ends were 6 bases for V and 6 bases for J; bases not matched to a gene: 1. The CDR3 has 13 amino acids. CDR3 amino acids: CASRTSGRAEQYF. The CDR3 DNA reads TGTGCCAGCAGGACTAGCGGGAGGGCCGAGCAGTACTTC.